The clone carrying this T cell receptor (beta chain) was counted between two and nine times. Antigen unknown. The source of the sample is a study of T-cell memory formation after mild COVID-19. Study summary: There were largely donor-specific TCR clusters.

The 5'RACE method, run with constant-segment primers, produced TCR alpha and TCR beta cDNA libraries (carrying sample barcodes and UMIs). TCRdb used MiXCR to reprocess the 5' RACE reads, holding one entry per CDR3 protein. The table has around 250,000 distinct CDR3 sequences, just over 15% seen once. General study results and limits: Clones contracting day 15 to 85 were balanced CD4/CD8; later expanders leaned CD4+. Researchers found some responding clones in pre-infection memory, a sign that cross-reactive memory joined.

The source of this sequence is an adult woman who had mild COVID-19 (a few samples of this study predate the infection). Cell type and time point are not known. Material: PBMCs or a T cell subset sorted from them (not recorded which).

The CDR3 spells CSARPHSGSADRRYNEQFF. CDR3 bases: TGCAGTGCTAGACCCCACAGTGGGTCCGCGGACAGGCGCTACAATGAGCAGTTCTTC. The chain employs TRBV20-1 and TRBJ2-1; the match to TRBD1 covers 7 bases. Trimming removed 2 bases from V and 3 bases from J; junction bases left unmatched: 19. Germline loops: CDR1 DFQATT, CDR2 SNEGSKA (reference sequence). CDR3 length: 19 residues.